One and the same sample provided the 27 T cell receptor beta chains below, sequenced in a study of Graves' ophthalmopathy and Graves' hyperthyroidism. The authors amplified TCR beta CDR3 regions, and they did so from RNA transcripts for repertoire sequencing. Scientists carried out first-round RT-PCR using HTBI primers and then a second-round multiplex PCR. Using its own MiXCR run on the multiplex PCR reads, TCRdb lists one record per CDR3 protein. Altogether some 25,000 distinct CDR3 sequences are present, about half being singletons, with the ten largest covering approximately 7%. Sequencing was done on a sample of peripheral blood. Receptor source: an adult woman with stable Graves' hyperthyroidism.

The chain uses TRBV29-1 and TRBJ2-6; 9 positions agree with TRBD1. CDR1 and CDR2 (germline): SQVTM, ANQGSEA. The CDR3 is 16 residues long. The V segment lost 1 base and the J segment 3 bases; nucleotides outside the gene matches: 4. CDR3 nucleotides: TGCAGCGTTGAAGGGACAGGGGTGTTTGGGGCCAACGTCCTGACTTTC. Protein product: CSVEGTGVFGANVLTF.

The table lists this clonotype with many counts. The chain joins TRBV5-6 to TRBJ2-2, with 10 nucleotides matching TRBD1. Trimming at V came to 3 bases and at J to 5 bases, leaving 4 bases not matched to a gene. Germline V CDR1 and CDR2: SGHDT, YYEEEE. The CDR3 loop spans 15 amino acids. The CDR3 region is CASSSGQGVTGELFF. CDR3 DNA sequence: TGTGCCAGCAGCTCTGGACAGGGGGTGACCGGGGAGCTGTTTTTT. Together with reference TRBV5-6 and TRBJ2-2, the CDR3 gives the full variable domain: DAGVTQSPTHLIKTRGQQVTLRCSPKSGHDTVSWYQQALGQGPQFIFQYYEEEERQRGNFPDRFSGHQFPNYSSELNVNALLLGDSALYLCASSSGQGVTGELFFGEGSRLTVL.

This clonotype was counted once. Relative to the germline gene, one junction end is altered; a read error may explain this. This chain uses TRBV7-7 with TRBJ2-1, with 14 bases matching TRBD2. The CDR3 is made up of 16 amino acids. From germline, CDR1 is SSHAT and CDR2 FNYEAQ (reference sequence). The CDR3 DNA reads as TGTGCTAGCAGTCCGGGACTAGCGGGAGTTCGGAATGAGCAGTTCTTC. This translates into CASSPGLAGVRNEQFF. The full variable domain, its missing parts supplied by reference TRBV7-7 and TRBJ2-1, is GAGVSQSPRYKVTKRGQDVTLRCDPISSHATLYWYQQALGQGPEFLTYFNYEAQPDKSGLPSDRFSAERPEGSISTLTIQRTEQRDSAMYRCASSPGLAGVRNEQFFGPGTRLTVL.

A remark on this clonotype: The junction departs from germline at one end; a sequencing error may be responsible. The CDR3 nucleotides are TGTGCCGGCAGTATGCCAGCGGACACTCCTACTACCACAGATACGCAGTATTTT. This encodes CAGSMPADTPTTTDTQYF. The rearrangement uses TRBV2 and TRBJ2-3, with D perhaps assigned TRBD1 or TRBD2 (5 bases each). CDR3 length: 18 residues. Germline V gene data show CDR1 as SNHLY and CDR2 as FYNNEI.

Of note for this clonotype: The limits of the CDR3 on the DNA are not certain, so only TCRdb's listed CDR3 is given. The chain has TRBV2 and TRBJ2-5; the table gives TRBD1 as D, unverified against the DNA. The germline V gene encodes CDR1 SNHLY and CDR2 FYNNEI. The CDR3 is made up of 22 amino acids, end residues included. The CDR3 region is CASSPQMNTEAFFGQGRETQYF.

As regards this clonotype: No conserved phenylalanine or tryptophan ends this CDR3, so it is likely a read error. The rearrangement links TRBV19 to TRBJ1-2; no reliable D call. CDR3 length: 12 residues. CDR1 and CDR2 (germline): LNHDA, SQIVND (reference sequence). The DNA of the CDR3 is TGTACCAGTAGTATAGGGATGAGGGGCTACACCCTC. Its protein is CTSSIGMRGYTL.

As to this clonotype: The CDR3 ends on some other residue instead of the conserved phenylalanine or tryptophan, so this is likely a read error. The rearrangement links TRBV12-3 or TRBV12-4 to TRBJ1-3; D may be TRBD1 (6 bases). The CDR3 has 16 residues. The CDR3 spells CASSFWGGPSGNIIYY. The CDR3 DNA is TGTGCCAGCAGTTTTTGGGGGGGCCCCTCTGGAAACATCATATATTAT.

This chain connects TRBV20-1 to TRBJ2-6, with a weak D call TRBD2 (5 bases). Trimming removed 0 bases at V and 4 bases at J, with 10 bases between. This CDR3 region has 15 residues. CDR1 is DFQATT and CDR2 is SNEGSKA in the germline V gene (reference sequence). The CDR3 DNA reads as TGCAGTGCTAGAGATCCGATAGCGGGGGCCAACGTCCTGACTTTC. Amino acid sequence: CSARDPIAGANVLTF.

This clonotype was recorded many times. This chain connects TRBV6-1 to TRBJ1-3; D unclear. Germline V lookup: CDR1 MNHNS, CDR2 SASEGT. There are 15 residues in the CDR3. Trimming took 5 bases from V and 4 from J, leaving 15 bases between them. CDR3 DNA: TGTGCCAGCAGTTTCACCCGGACGGGCGGAAACACCATATATTTT. Amino acids: CASSFTRTGGNTIYF.

The rearrangement joins TRBV20-1 to TRBJ2-7, with 8 bases that match TRBD2. Trimming took 2 bases from V and 3 from J; bases not matched to a gene: 9. CDR3 length: 15 residues. CDR1 is DFQATT, CDR2 SNEGSKA, per germline (reference sequence). Here the CDR3 reads CSARRLAGTLYEQYF. CDR3 DNA: TGCAGTGCTAGACGGCTAGCGGGCACCCTCTACGAGCAGTACTTC.

This clonotype has at least ten counts. This may stem from a read error, because a much larger clone lies one nucleotide away. The CDR3 here is CASSLNVALGGYTF. CDR3 DNA sequence: TGTGCCAGCAGTTTAAATGTGGCCCTAGGTGGCTACACCTTC. The chain has TRBV12-3 or TRBV12-4 and TRBJ1-2; D unresolved. The CDR3 totals 14 residues. Trimming pared 2 bases from V and 7 bases from J, leaving 14 bases between.

This clonotype was recorded many times. It may be a read error: a sequence one base away is much more abundant. V usage is TRBV4-1 and J usage is TRBJ2-7; unclear D gene. CDR3 size: 16 residues. Germline-derived CDR1 and CDR2 are MGHRA and YSYEKL. The V end was cut by 7 bases, the J end by 2 bases, with 21 bases between. CDR3 DNA: TGCGCCAGCACCCCAACCGGGCCAGAAAGCGCCTACGAGCAGTACTTC. Protein sequence: CASTPTGPESAYEQYF.

The CDR3 coding sequence is TGTGCCAGCAGCAAGGGACTAGCGGCGGGCAATGAGCAGTTCTTC. Translation: CASSKGLAAGNEQFF. The V gene is TRBV7-8, the J gene TRBJ2-1, with TRBD2 identical over 11 bases. The germline CDR1 and CDR2 sequences are SGHVS and FQNEAQ. The CDR3 extends over 15 amino acids. The ends lost 5 bases at V and 6 bases at J; junction bases unmatched: 6.

By share, this clonotype ranks as medium-sized. The chain links TRBV2 to TRBJ2-5; possible D gene TRBD1, 5 bases. There are 12 residues in the CDR3. The V gene lost 10 bases and the J gene lost 6 bases, with 15 bases spanning the gap. Looked up from germline, CDR1 is SNHLY and CDR2 is FYNNEI. The CDR3 bases are TGTGCCATCGGACAAACAGAGAAGACCCAGTACTTC. Protein sequence: CAIGQTEKTQYF. Looking up the rest from reference TRBV2 and TRBJ2-5 gives the full variable domain: EPEVTQTPSHQVTQMGQEVILRCVPISNHLYFYWYRQILGQKVEFLVSFYNNEISEKSEIFDDQFSVERPDGSNFTLKIRSTKLEDSAMYFCAIGQTEKTQYFGPGTRLLVL.

The chain links TRBV25-1 to TRBJ2-7, with D perhaps TRBD1 (5 bases). Trimming cost V 5 bases and J 2 bases, with 13 bases left between them. CDR1 and CDR2 from the germline V gene are MGHDK and SYGVNS. The CDR3 is 14 residues long. CDR3 protein: CASSKQASTYEQYF. The CDR3 DNA reads TGTGCCAGCAGTAAACAGGCTTCGACCTACGAGCAGTACTTC.

At least ten counts were recorded for this clonotype. This sequence joins TRBV29-1 and TRBJ1-5; 7 positions match TRBD1. Germline CDR1 SQVTM, CDR2 ANQGSEA. J gave up 4 bases and V 7 bases, and 4 bases lay outside the gene matches. The CDR3 is 12 residues long. Here the CDR3 DNA reads TGCAGCGCAGGGGGGGGGAATCAGCCCCAGCATTTT. This translates into CSAGGGNQPQHF.

This clonotype has a single count. The chain has TRBV20-1 and TRBJ2-7, with D perhaps TRBD2 (5 bases). The CDR3 extends over 12 amino acids. V lost 8 bases and J 2 bases, leaving 13 bases between the germline ends. CDR1 and CDR2 (germline): DFQATT, SNEGSKA (reference sequence). Written as DNA, the CDR3 is TGCAGTTACGGGGAGAGACCCTACGAGCAGTACTTC. It codes for CSYGERPYEQYF.

This clonotype was recorded a few times. This clone may be a read error of a much larger clone one base away. The chain has TRBV2 and TRBJ1-2; D call uncertain. Germline V CDR1 and CDR2: SNHLY, FYNNEI. The CDR3 is made up of 12 amino acids. CDR3 sequence: CAGSGRTYGYTF. As DNA, the CDR3 is TGTGCCGGCAGTGGTCGAACCTATGGCTACACCTTC.

Turning to this clonotype: The junction differs from germline at one of its ends, possibly a read error. The genes are TRBV7-8 and TRBJ2-7; D unresolved. Per germline, CDR1 SGHVS and CDR2 FQNEAQ. This CDR3 region has 15 residues. CDR3 protein: CANSSLSRSSYEQYF. In DNA, the CDR3 is TGTGCCAACAGCTCGCTTAGCAGGAGCTCCTACGAGCAGTACTTC.

In this sample, this clonotype turned up many times. V usage is TRBV30 and J usage is TRBJ2-7; D is unclear. The CDR3 length is 14 residues. V was shortened by 2 bases and J by 4 bases, with 15 bases between the two germline ends. CDR1 and CDR2 from the germline V gene are GTSNPN and SVGIG (reference sequence). The CDR3 is CAWSLGTSPYEQYF. CDR3 nucleotides: TGTGCCTGGAGTTTGGGAACTTCCCCGTACGAGCAGTACTTC.

V usage is TRBV10-3 and J usage is TRBJ1-1; the D is unclear. The CDR3 sequence is 11 residues long. Trimming stripped 6 bases from V and 4 bases from J, with 6 bases between. CDR1 is ENHRY, CDR2 SYGVKD, per germline. This CDR3 is CAIRVGTEAFF. The CDR3 DNA sequence: TGTGCCATCAGGGTAGGCACTGAAGCTTTCTTT.

The sample holds many counts of this clonotype. The rearrangement joins TRBV28 to TRBJ1-5, with D uncertain. The germline gives CDR1 MDHEN, CDR2 SYDVKM. This CDR3 is 13 amino acids long. Trimming took 3 bases from V and 4 from J, leaving 7 bases between them. For the CDR3, the DNA is TGTGCCAGCAGTTTCGGCATTAATCAGCCCCAGCATTTT. Protein product: CASSFGINQPQHF. Complete variable domain (other parts from reference TRBV28 and TRBJ1-5): DVKVTQSSRYLVKRTGEKVFLECVQDMDHENMFWYRQDPGLGLRLIYFSYDVKMKEKGDIPEGYSVSREKKERFSLILESASTNQTSMYLCASSFGINQPQHFGDGTRLSIL.

The chain has TRBV2 and TRBJ2-3; 7 bases fit TRBD1. The V gene's germline CDR1 is SNHLY and CDR2 FYNNEI. The CDR3 runs 17 residues. The V gene end was trimmed by 4 bases and the J gene end by 0 bases; junction bases not matched to a gene: 10. This CDR3 reads CASSALNRQGSTDTQYF. The CDR3 nucleotides read TGTGCCAGCAGTGCCCTCAACCGACAGGGAAGCACAGATACGCAGTATTTT.

This clonotype was picked up a small number of times. The chain uses TRBV29-1 and TRBJ1-2; D gene ambiguous. Germline assignment: CDR1 SQVTM and CDR2 ANQGSEA. V was shortened by 1 base and J by 1 base, with 10 bases between the two germline ends. This CDR3 spans 14 amino acids. CDR3 DNA sequence: TGCAGCGTTGAAGTCAGGCGCTATAACTATGGCTACACCTTC. This sequence encodes CSVEVRRYNYGYTF.

This clonotype has ten or more counts. The chain couples TRBV20-1 to TRBJ1-5; 8 bases line up with TRBD1. The CDR3 runs 17 residues. Germline V gene lookup returns CDR1 DFQATT and CDR2 SNEGSKA (reference sequence). After removal of 6 bases from V and 4 bases from J, the junction contained 17 bases not matched to a gene. In DNA, the CDR3 is TGCAGTGCCCTCGGACAGGGTGGGCTATTAGGGAATCAGCCCCAGCATTTT. Translation: CSALGQGGLLGNQPQHF.

In the case of this clonotype: Germline and junction disagree at one end, which may indicate a read error. The J gene is TRBJ2-2, the V gene TRBV4-2; 11 bases are a match to TRBD2. The CDR3 is 15 residues long. The V gene's germline CDR1 is LGHNA and CDR2 YNFKEQ. The CDR3: CASSKTSGNAGELFF. CDR3 nucleotides: TGTGCCAGCAGTAAGACTAGCGGGAACGCCGGGGAGCTGTTTTTT.

There are many counts of this clonotype. The chain joins TRBV28 to TRBJ1-4; D not certain. The V gene's germline CDR1 is MDHEN and CDR2 SYDVKM. The CDR3 loop spans 14 amino acids. V was cut by 5 bases and J by 0 bases, with 7 bases left in between. CDR3 sequence (DNA): TGTGCCAGCAGTCCTGTATCAACTAATGAAAAACTGTTTTTT. It specifies CASSPVSTNEKLFF.